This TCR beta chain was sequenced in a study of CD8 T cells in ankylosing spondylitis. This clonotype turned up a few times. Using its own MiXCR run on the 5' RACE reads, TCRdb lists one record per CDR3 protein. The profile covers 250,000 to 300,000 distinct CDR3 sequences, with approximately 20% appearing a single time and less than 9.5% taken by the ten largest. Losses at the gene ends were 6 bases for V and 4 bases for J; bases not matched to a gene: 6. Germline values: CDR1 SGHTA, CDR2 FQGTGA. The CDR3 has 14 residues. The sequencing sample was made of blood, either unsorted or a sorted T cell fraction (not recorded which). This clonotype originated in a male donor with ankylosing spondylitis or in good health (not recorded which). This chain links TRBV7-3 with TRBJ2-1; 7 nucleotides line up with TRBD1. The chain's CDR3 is CASRFGQEYNEQFF. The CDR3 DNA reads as TGTGCCAGCAGGTTCGGACAGGAGTACAATGAGCAGTTCTTC.